The present T cell receptor beta chain was sequenced within a study of cytomegalovirus exposure and HLA in healthy donors. Study-wide context: The roughly 110 validation repertoires matched the roughly 700 first-cohort repertoires in platform, a later analysis reported.

The CDR3 is made up of 13 amino acids. CDR1 is ENHRY, CDR2 SYGVKD, per germline. Trimming shortened V by 10 bases and J by 3 bases, and 16 bases separated the two germline ends. The method was immunoSEQ multiplex PCR; TCRdb's version includes in-frame clones alone and lacks a portion of them. This sample has 150,000 or so clones, with approximately 94% found just once. Whole-study findings and limits: TCR clusters originating in the first cohort tended to co-occur in the approximately 120 validation repertoires, according to a later analysis.

Notes on this clone: Its specificity is unknown.

The sequence was collected from a man in his late teens or twenties in good health and CMV-seropositive. The sequenced sample consisted of PBMCs. This chain joins TRBV10-3 and TRBJ2-7, with a weak D call TRBD1 (6 bases). CDR3 sequence reads: CATVPDRDYEQYF. In DNA, the CDR3 is TGTGCCACCGTCCCGGACAGAGACTACGAGCAGTACTTC.